This T cell receptor (beta chain) was profiled in a study of Graves' ophthalmopathy and Graves' hyperthyroidism. V was shortened by 0 bases and J by 4 bases, with 12 bases between the two germline ends. The CDR3 runs 16 residues. Looked up from germline, CDR1 is LNHNV and CDR2 is YYDKDF (reference sequence). As the template, RNA transcripts were used to amplify TCR beta CDR3 regions. Investigators did first-round RT-PCR with HTBI primers, then second-round multiplex PCR. MiXCR, run by TCRdb on the multiplex PCR reads, gives a single entry per CDR3 protein. The table includes around 1.1 million distinct CDR3 sequences, roughly 35% detected once. Participants with hyperthyroidism, aged 18 to 65, were newly diagnosed with under 2 months' duration. This clonotype has at least ten counts.

The V and J genes are TRBV15 and TRBJ2-2; a possible D gene is TRBD2 (6 bases). The specimen was peripheral blood or thyroid tissue (not recorded which). This clonotype originated in an adult man with Graves' hyperthyroidism. The CDR3 loop reads CATSRDGGRITGELFF. The CDR3 DNA sequence: TGTGCCACCAGCAGAGATGGAGGGAGGATCACCGGGGAGCTGTTTTTT.